A single sample is the source of the 17 T cell receptor beta chains below, sequenced in a study of PD-1 blockade in classical Hodgkin lymphoma. The method was immunoSEQ multiplex PCR; TCRdb's version includes in-frame clones alone and lacks a portion of them. The data hold roughly 20,000 clones, with roughly 90% observed a single time. Patients all relapsed after autologous stem cell transplantation, and there was variation in brentuximab vedotin exposure. Sequenced here: peripheral blood mononuclear cells (PBMCs), sampled before the second cycle of nivolumab. The source of these receptors is a human donor with classical Hodgkin lymphoma.

This clone was picked up one time. The chain joins TRBV5-1 to TRBJ2-5; 8 nucleotides agree with TRBD2. Germline CDR1 reads SGHRS; CDR2 reads YFSETQ. This CDR3 comprises 18 residues. V was clipped by 0 bases and J by 1 base; unmatched bases: 11. For the CDR3, the DNA is TGCGCCAGCAGCTTGGGTTTTTCCCAGCGGGGGCCCCAAGAGACCCAGTACTTC. Its protein product is CASSLGFSQRGPQETQYF.

This clone came up once. The V call is TRBV10-3, the J call TRBJ1-6, with TRBD1 as a possible D gene (6 bases). CDR1 and CDR2 (germline): ENHRY, SYGVKD. V was clipped by 10 bases and J by 6 bases, with 16 bases between them. The CDR3 is 14 amino acids. The CDR3: CASRQDSPNSPLHF. The CDR3 bases are TGTGCCAGCCGACAGGACTCCCCTAATTCACCCCTCCACTTT.

This clone was observed a few times. The V gene is TRBV5-1, the J gene TRBJ1-1, with D uncertain. V was trimmed by 4 bases and J by 1 base, leaving 11 bases between them. The CDR3 length is 14 residues. Germline CDR1 reads SGHRS; CDR2 reads YFSETQ. The CDR3 DNA follows: TGCGCCAGCAGCGTTACCGTTCAGAACACTGAAGCTTTCTTT. Protein sequence: CASSVTVQNTEAFF.

The V call is TRBV7-9, the J call TRBJ1-6; TRBD1 is a possible D gene (5 bases). Trimming took 5 bases from V and 9 from J, leaving 23 bases between them. Germline V gene sequence: CDR1 SEHNR, CDR2 FQNEAQ (reference sequence). The CDR3 extends over 17 amino acids. Here the CDR3 reads CASSRHRGGQGGSPLHF. The CDR3 bases are TGTGCCAGCAGCCGCCATAGGGGCGGCCAGGGCGGTTCACCCCTCCACTTT.

CDR3 DNA: TGTGCCAGCAGCGTAGCTGCGAGGACTATTACAGATACGCAGTATTTT. Translating gives CASSVAARTITDTQYF. J is TRBJ2-3 and V is TRBV9; TRBD2 might be the D (6 bases). Trimming took off 0 bases at V and 3 bases at J, with 14 bases between the two ends. This CDR3 spans 16 amino acids. The germline V gene has CDR1 SGDLS and CDR2 YYNGEE.

This clone was observed a handful of times. The chain couples TRBV5-1 to TRBJ2-1, with D possibly being TRBD1 (6 bases). The CDR3 has 15 residues. Trimming removed 0 bases from V and 7 bases from J, with 14 bases in between. The germline gives CDR1 SGHRS, CDR2 YFSETQ. The CDR3 sequence is CASSLDVGGWNEQFF. In DNA form, the CDR3 reads TGCGCCAGCAGCTTGGACGTAGGGGGTTGGAATGAGCAGTTCTTC.

This clone turned up a few times. V gene TRBV7-9 combines with J gene TRBJ2-7; D ambiguous. Per the germline V gene, CDR1 is SEHNR and CDR2 is FQNEAQ (reference sequence). Trimming left V 3 bases short and J 0 bases short, with 9 bases between. This CDR3 comprises 14 residues. The CDR3 spells CASSLGTSSYEQYF. CDR3 nucleotides: TGTGCCAGCAGCTTGGGCACGAGCTCCTACGAGCAGTACTTC.

The chain combines TRBV5-1 with TRBJ2-3, with TRBD2 matching over 7 bases. This CDR3 region has 15 residues. Germline V CDR1 and CDR2: SGHRS, YFSETQ. Unmatched junction bases numbered 5, after V lost 4 bases and J lost 0 bases. CDR3 loop: CASSPTGGSTDTQYF. DNA of the CDR3: TGCGCCAGCAGCCCCACGGGGGGTAGCACAGATACGCAGTATTTT.

This clone has just a few counts. The DNA for the CDR3 is TGTGCCAGCGGGACAGGGTGGCAGCCCCAGCATTTT. It translates to CASGTGWQPQHF. The chain joins TRBV27 to TRBJ1-5, with 9 nucleotides matching TRBD1. Germline V gene data show CDR1 as MNHEY and CDR2 as SMNVEV (reference sequence). The junction had 3 bases not matched to a gene; V was cut back by 8 bases and J by 7 bases. This CDR3 is 12 amino acids long.

The chain links TRBV10-1 to TRBJ2-7; 7 nucleotides match TRBD2. V was clipped by 5 bases and J by 4 bases; unmatched bases: 11. CDR3 length equals 15 residues. CDR1 WNHNN and CDR2 SYGVQD come from the germline V gene (reference sequence). CDR3 sequence reads: CASSYPEGGAYEQYF. The CDR3 DNA sequence: TGCGCCAGCAGTTACCCAGAGGGAGGGGCTTACGAGCAGTACTTC.

The count of this clone is one. V usage is TRBV4-1 and J usage is TRBJ2-1, with D uncertain. The CDR3 contains 15 residues. Looked up from germline, CDR1 is MGHRA and CDR2 is YSYEKL. Trimming took off 2 bases at V and 2 bases at J, with 10 bases between the two ends. The DNA of the CDR3 is TGCGCCAGCAGCCAATCGTACGGCACCTACAATGAGCAGTTCTTC. It codes for CASSQSYGTYNEQFF.

This rearrangement joins TRBV7-6 to TRBJ2-3; TRBD2 aligns across 7 bases. Germline V gene sequence: CDR1 SGHVS, CDR2 FNYEAQ. V gave up 3 bases and J gave up 1 base; unmatched junction bases: 7. The CDR3 spans 16 residues. CDR3 sequence: CASSFSSGDRTDTQYF. CDR3 DNA: TGTGCCAGCAGCTTTTCTAGCGGAGACCGCACAGATACGCAGTATTTT.

The chain combines TRBV6-5 with TRBJ1-2; 9 bases map to TRBD1. V dropped 6 bases and J dropped 1; count of bases not matched to a gene: 3. This CDR3 spans 14 amino acids. The V gene's germline CDR1 is MNHEY and CDR2 SVGAGI. The CDR3 nucleotides read TGTGCCAGCAGCGCGACAGGGGGTAACTATGGCTACACCTTC. Translating it yields CASSATGGNYGYTF.

V and J are TRBV2 and TRBJ1-1; D is unclear. The ends were cut back, 5 bases at V and 11 bases at J, with 12 bases in the middle. The CDR3 runs to 11 residues. Looked up from germline, CDR1 is SNHLY and CDR2 is FYNNEI. The CDR3 is CASSISPGAFF. Written as DNA, the CDR3 is TGTGCCAGCAGTATTTCCCCTGGGGCTTTCTTT.

The genes are TRBV7-2 and TRBJ2-1; possibly TRBD2 for D (7 bases). Between the trimmed V and J ends, which lost 8 bases and 4 bases, there was a span of 24 bases. Germline V gene lookup returns CDR1 SGHTA and CDR2 FQGNSA. This CDR3 spans 17 amino acids. CDR3 DNA: TGTGCCAGCTCCCTCCCAACGGGGGGCCGGGGTTACAATGAGCAGTTCTTC. It codes for CASSLPTGGRGYNEQFF.

This clone came up once. Here the CDR3 DNA reads TGTGCCAGTAGTAAACTAGCGGGGGGGCCGGATACGCAGTATTTT. It specifies CASSKLAGGPDTQYF. This rearrangement joins TRBV19 to TRBJ2-3; 13 bases match TRBD2. This CDR3 contains 15 residues. The V and J ends lost 4 bases and 6 bases, in that order; junction bases with no gene match: 4. Germline V gives CDR1 LNHDA, CDR2 SQIVND (reference sequence).

This chain uses TRBV6-5 with TRBJ2-2; 7 nucleotides align to TRBD1. Germline V CDR1 and CDR2: MNHEY, SVGAGI. The CDR3 consists of 15 residues. Trimming at V came to 6 bases and at J to 0 bases, leaving 4 bases not matched to a gene. CDR3 in DNA: TGTGCCAGCAGATCTGGACAGGCGAACACCGGGGAGCTGTTTTTT. This codes for CASRSGQANTGELFF.